This is a list of T cell receptor beta chains from one sample in a study of blood T cell repertoires in COVID-19. Sequencing used immunoSEQ multiplex PCR; TCRdb keeps in-frame clones, though not all of them. Of 50,000 or so clones listed, more than 75% are singletons. Sequencing was performed on peripheral blood. Receptors originate from a man aged 45-65 years with active COVID-19. CDR3s include the opening cysteine and the closing phenylalanine or tryptophan. The order of the fields is D gene, clone size, J gene, V gene, CDR3 protein, CDR3 DNA. A D gene is named only where the DNA matches it firmly. A clone size is listed for some rows: how often the clone was seen (once, few, many), or a class if it is expanded.

d_gene: -; abundance: -; j_gene: TRBJ1-4; v_gene: TRBV3-1/TRBV3-2; CDR3aa: CASSQGQGWPEKLFF; CDR3nt: TGTGCCAGCAGCCAAGGCCAGGGGTGGCCTGAAAAACTGTTTTTT
d_gene: TRBD1; abundance: -; j_gene: TRBJ1-5; v_gene: TRBV5-8; CDR3aa: CASSSIQGSDQPQHF; CDR3nt: TGTGCCAGCAGCTCAATACAGGGGTCTGATCAGCCCCAGCATTTT
d_gene: -; abundance: -; j_gene: TRBJ2-7; v_gene: TRBV7-6; CDR3aa: CASSYRAWRIDEQYF; CDR3nt: TGTGCCAGCAGCTACAGGGCCTGGCGCATAGACGAGCAGTACTTC
d_gene: -; abundance: -; j_gene: TRBJ1-2; v_gene: TRBV5-5; CDR3aa: CASSMEGKYGYTF; CDR3nt: TGTGCCAGCAGTATGGAGGGAAAGTATGGCTACACCTTC
d_gene: TRBD1; abundance: -; j_gene: TRBJ2-3; v_gene: TRBV9; CDR3aa: CASSVVSWTGFDTQYF; CDR3nt: TGTGCCAGCAGCGTAGTGTCCTGGACAGGGTTTGATACGCAGTATTTT
d_gene: -; abundance: -; j_gene: TRBJ2-3; v_gene: TRBV5-1; CDR3aa: CASSLEGGVDTQYF; CDR3nt: TGCGCCAGCAGCTTGGAAGGGGGGGTAGATACGCAGTATTTT
d_gene: TRBD1; abundance: -; j_gene: TRBJ2-2; v_gene: TRBV5-4; CDR3aa: CASNEPGQANTGELFF; CDR3nt: TGTGCCAGCAACGAACCGGGACAGGCGAACACCGGGGAGCTGTTTTTT
d_gene: -; abundance: -; j_gene: TRBJ1-3; v_gene: TRBV4-2; CDR3aa: CASSQVQASGNTIYF; CDR3nt: TGTGCCAGCAGCCAAGTCCAAGCCTCTGGAAACACCATATATTTT
d_gene: TRBD1; abundance: -; j_gene: TRBJ2-2; v_gene: TRBV19; CDR3aa: CASSTTGGNTGELFF; CDR3nt: TGTGCCAGTAGTACCACAGGGGGCAACACCGGGGAGCTGTTTTTT
d_gene: -; abundance: -; j_gene: TRBJ1-1; v_gene: TRBV12-3/TRBV12-4; CDR3aa: CASSPGQIEAFF; CDR3nt: TGTGCCAGCAGCCCTGGACAAATTGAAGCTTTCTTT
d_gene: -; abundance: -; j_gene: TRBJ2-2; v_gene: TRBV9; CDR3aa: CASSVASRTGELFF; CDR3nt: TGTGCCAGCAGCGTAGCTTCGAGGACCGGGGAGCTGTTTTTT
d_gene: -; abundance: -; j_gene: TRBJ1-4; v_gene: TRBV6-2/TRBV6-3; CDR3aa: CASSYSGMDEKLFF; CDR3nt: TGTGCCAGCAGTTACAGCGGGATGGATGAAAAACTGTTTTTT
d_gene: TRBD2; abundance: -; j_gene: TRBJ2-3; v_gene: TRBV5-1; CDR3aa: CASSLDLAGADTQYF; CDR3nt: TGCGCCAGCAGCTTGGATCTAGCGGGGGCAGATACGCAGTATTTT
d_gene: TRBD2; abundance: -; j_gene: TRBJ2-7; v_gene: TRBV15; CDR3aa: CATSRAGDPSYEQYF; CDR3nt: TGTGCCACCAGCAGGGCGGGAGACCCCTCCTACGAGCAGTACTTC
d_gene: -; abundance: -; j_gene: TRBJ1-1; v_gene: TRBV30; CDR3aa: CAWSEGDTEAFF; CDR3nt: TGTGCCTGGAGTGAGGGAGACACTGAAGCTTTCTTT
d_gene: TRBD1; abundance: -; j_gene: TRBJ2-6; v_gene: TRBV4-1; CDR3aa: CASSQDLSRTGNSGANVLTF; CDR3nt: TGCGCCAGCAGCCAAGATTTATCCAGGACAGGGAACTCTGGGGCCAACGTCCTGACTTTC
d_gene: -; abundance: -; j_gene: TRBJ1-5; v_gene: TRBV7-8; CDR3aa: CASSLARHLSNQPQHF; CDR3nt: TGTGCCAGCAGCTTAGCGAGACATCTTAGCAATCAGCCCCAGCATTTT
d_gene: -; abundance: few; j_gene: TRBJ2-2; v_gene: TRBV7-2; CDR3aa: CASSLERDTGELFF; CDR3nt: TGTGCCAGCAGCTTAGAGCGCGACACCGGGGAGCTGTTTTTT
d_gene: -; abundance: few; j_gene: TRBJ1-6; v_gene: TRBV2; CDR3aa: CASSEGDTDNSPLHF; CDR3nt: TGTGCCAGCAGTGAAGGGGACACGGATAATTCACCCCTCCACTTT
d_gene: TRBD1; abundance: once; j_gene: TRBJ1-2; v_gene: TRBV2; CDR3aa: CASSEQGASGYTF; CDR3nt: TGTGCCAGCAGTGAACAGGGGGCCAGTGGCTACACCTTC
d_gene: -; abundance: -; j_gene: TRBJ2-3; v_gene: TRBV27; CDR3aa: CASTRAGIQRATQYF; CDR3nt: TGTGCCAGCACCCGAGCCGGGATCCAGAGGGCTACGCAGTATTTT
d_gene: -; abundance: -; j_gene: TRBJ2-1; v_gene: TRBV12-3/TRBV12-4; CDR3aa: CASTPDPGIEQFF; CDR3nt: TGTGCCAGCACTCCCGATCCGGGGATTGAGCAGTTCTTC
d_gene: -; abundance: -; j_gene: TRBJ1-2; v_gene: TRBV7-2; CDR3aa: CASSLARGNYGYTF; CDR3nt: TGTGCCAGCAGCTTAGCGCGAGGGAACTATGGCTACACCTTC
d_gene: TRBD1; abundance: -; j_gene: TRBJ2-7; v_gene: TRBV10-3; CDR3aa: CAINRQGGYEQYF; CDR3nt: TGTGCCATCAATCGACAGGGGGGGTACGAGCAGTACTTC
d_gene: -; abundance: -; j_gene: TRBJ1-6; v_gene: TRBV5-4; CDR3aa: CASSLVYGSYNSPLHF; CDR3nt: TGTGCCAGCAGCTTGGTCTACGGCTCCTATAATTCACCCCTCCACTTT
d_gene: -; abundance: -; j_gene: TRBJ1-2; v_gene: TRBV27; CDR3aa: CASRLKGRGYNGYTF; CDR3nt: TGTGCCAGCAGACTAAAGGGGAGGGGGTATAATGGCTACACCTTC
d_gene: TRBD1; abundance: -; j_gene: TRBJ2-5; v_gene: TRBV5-1; CDR3aa: CASRTGAGETQYF; CDR3nt: TGCGCCAGCAGGACAGGGGCTGGGGAGACCCAGTACTTC
d_gene: TRBD2; abundance: -; j_gene: TRBJ2-3; v_gene: TRBV7-6; CDR3aa: CASSLRGLAEASTDTQYF; CDR3nt: TGTGCCAGCAGCTTAAGAGGACTAGCAGAGGCTAGCACAGATACGCAGTATTTT
d_gene: -; abundance: -; j_gene: TRBJ2-3; v_gene: TRBV2; CDR3aa: CASSGIEAINTQYF; CDR3nt: TGTGCCAGCAGTGGGATAGAGGCCATCAATACGCAGTATTTT
d_gene: -; abundance: once; j_gene: TRBJ1-1; v_gene: TRBV15; CDR3aa: CATSRDRLNTEAFF; CDR3nt: TGTGCCACCAGCAGGGACAGACTGAACACTGAAGCTTTCTTT
d_gene: -; abundance: -; j_gene: TRBJ2-4; v_gene: TRBV6-2/TRBV6-3; CDR3aa: CASSYPEVFLAKNIQYF; CDR3nt: TGTGCCAGCAGTTACCCCGAGGTTTTTCTAGCCAAAAACATTCAGTACTTC